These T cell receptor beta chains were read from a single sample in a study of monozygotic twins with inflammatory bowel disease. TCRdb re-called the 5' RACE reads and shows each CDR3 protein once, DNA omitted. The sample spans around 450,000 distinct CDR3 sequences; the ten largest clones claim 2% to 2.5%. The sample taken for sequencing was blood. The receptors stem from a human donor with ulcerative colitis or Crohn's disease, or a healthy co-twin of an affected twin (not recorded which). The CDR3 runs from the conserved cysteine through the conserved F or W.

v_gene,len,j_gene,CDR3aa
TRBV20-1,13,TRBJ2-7,CSAKGDLSYEQYF
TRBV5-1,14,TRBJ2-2,CASSLGQGAGELFF
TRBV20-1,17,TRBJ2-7,CSARVIAGAPRGGEQYF
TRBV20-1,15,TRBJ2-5,CSAGGGPQYQETQYF
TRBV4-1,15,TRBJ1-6,CASSQDRPYNSPLHF
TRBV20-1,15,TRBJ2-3,CSARVAGPFTDTQYF
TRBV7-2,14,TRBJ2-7,CASSLGQGRHEQYF
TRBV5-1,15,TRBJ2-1,CASSSAGGNYNEQFF
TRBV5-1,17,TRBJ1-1,CASSSGGGGEMNTEAFF
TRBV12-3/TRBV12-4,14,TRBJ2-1,CASGTGSQFDEQFF
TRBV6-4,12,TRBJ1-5,CASFRSNQPQHF
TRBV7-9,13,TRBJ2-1,CASSLAWSEEQFF